These 22 T cell receptor beta chains were sequenced from one sample in a study of T-cell reconstitution after alpha-beta-depleted transplantation in children. The library targeted TCRbeta and was prepared with unique molecular identifiers. Each CDR3 protein is one row after TCRdb ran MiXCR on the PCR reads. The table lists around 600,000 distinct CDR3 sequences, about 21% of them singletons. The material was PBMCs, mostly from graft donor cells, obtained 360 days after TCRalphabeta/CD19-depleted stem cell transplant. The origin of the receptors is a boy in the first two years of life who had a stem cell transplant for acute myeloid leukemia, so the T cells may come from the graft donor.

This clonotype showed up many times. The chain carries TRBV20-1 and TRBJ1-5; D gene unclear. The germline V gene has CDR1 DFQATT and CDR2 SNEGSKA (reference sequence). The V end was cut by 0 bases, the J end by 5 bases, with 5 bases between. This CDR3 region has 12 residues. CDR3 sequence (DNA): TGCAGTGCTAGAGACCGAGATCAGCCCCAGCATTTT. Translation: CSARDRDQPQHF.

This clonotype was seen a few times. This sequence joins TRBV6-5 and TRBJ2-7, with a tentative D call TRBD1 (6 bases). This CDR3 comprises 12 residues. The germline V and J ends were trimmed by 2 bases and 6 bases, with 8 bases remaining between them. Looked up from germline, CDR1 is MNHEY and CDR2 is SVGAGI. The CDR3 loop reads CASSYKGGEQYF. The CDR3 DNA reads TGTGCCAGCAGTTACAAAGGGGGCGAGCAGTACTTC.

The chain uses TRBV20-1 and TRBJ2-5; TRBD2 agrees at 15 bases. CDR1 and CDR2 (germline): DFQATT, SNEGSKA (reference sequence). This CDR3 is built from 14 residues. Trimming at V came to 6 bases and at J to 4 bases, leaving 3 bases not matched to a gene. This chain's CDR3 is CSATGLAGGETQYF. The CDR3 nucleotides read TGCAGTGCAACGGGACTAGCGGGGGGAGAGACCCAGTACTTC.

There are a few counts of this clonotype. The chain carries TRBV2 and TRBJ2-2; tentative D call: TRBD2 (6 bases). The CDR3 consists of 15 residues. From germline, CDR1 is SNHLY and CDR2 FYNNEI. Trimming removed 4 bases at V and 2 bases at J, with 11 bases between. CDR3 nucleotide sequence: TGTGCCAGCAGTGGTGCTAGCGCAAACACCGGGGAGCTGTTTTTT. Its translation: CASSGASANTGELFF.

V and J are TRBV10-1 and TRBJ1-5, with TRBD1 identical over 8 bases. The CDR3 has 15 residues. Unmatched junction bases numbered 7, after V lost 4 bases and J lost 5 bases. Germline CDR1 reads WNHNN; CDR2 reads SYGVQD (reference sequence). CDR3 in amino acids: CASSARDRFHQPQHF. Written as DNA, the CDR3 is TGCGCCAGCAGTGCCCGGGACAGGTTTCATCAGCCCCAGCATTTT.

The chain combines TRBV7-9 with TRBJ2-2, with 9 bases that match TRBD1. V gave up 0 bases and J gave up 0 bases; unmatched junction bases: 2. The length of the CDR3 is 17 residues. Germline CDR1 reads SEHNR; CDR2 reads FQNEAQ (reference sequence). The CDR3 is CASSLAGTGPNTGELFF. CDR3 DNA sequence: TGTGCCAGCAGCTTAGCGGGGACAGGGCCGAACACCGGGGAGCTGTTTTTT.

The V and J genes are TRBV7-9 and TRBJ2-7; maybe TRBD1 (6 bases). Looked up from germline, CDR1 is SEHNR and CDR2 is FQNEAQ (reference sequence). V was cut by 5 bases and J by 4 bases, with 12 bases left in between. The CDR3 consists of 13 residues. The CDR3 nucleotides read TGTGCCAGCAGCAATACAGGGTTTTACGAGCAGTACTTC. Encoded protein: CASSNTGFYEQYF. Full variable domain (remainder filled in from reference TRBV7-9 and TRBJ2-7): DTGVSQNPRHKITKRGQNVTFRCDPISEHNRLYWYRQTLGQGPEFLTYFQNEAQLEKSRLLSDRFSAERPKGSFSTLEIQRTEQGDSAMYLCASSNTGFYEQYFGPGTRLTVT.

This clonotype occurred many times. This chain joins TRBV15 and TRBJ2-1, with D perhaps matching TRBD2 (5 bases). This CDR3 is built from 15 residues. The V and J ends lost 0 bases and 3 bases respectively, with 9 bases between them. The germline V gene encodes CDR1 LNHNV and CDR2 YYDKDF (reference sequence). The CDR3 loop is CATSRERLFYNEQFF. CDR3 nucleotides: TGTGCCACCAGCAGAGAACGACTATTCTACAATGAGCAGTTCTTC.

The chain recombines TRBV9 with TRBJ2-5; 7 bases map to TRBD1. V was pared by 9 bases and J by 1 base, with 9 bases of the junction left unmatched. Germline-derived CDR1 and CDR2 are SGDLS and YYNGEE. This CDR3 contains 14 residues. The CDR3 sequence: CATIGQVCQETQYF. In nucleotides, the CDR3 is TGTGCCACCATTGGACAGGTCTGCCAAGAGACCCAGTACTTC.

This clonotype occurred many times. This chain links TRBV20-1 with TRBJ2-5, with a tentative D call TRBD1 (6 bases). Trimming stripped 4 bases from V and 0 bases from J, with 24 bases between. From germline, CDR1 is DFQATT and CDR2 SNEGSKA (reference sequence). The CDR3 extends over 18 amino acids. The CDR3 here is CSATSSYTGRLYQETQYF. In DNA, the CDR3 is TGCAGTGCTACTTCAAGCTACACAGGGAGATTGTACCAAGAGACCCAGTACTTC.

This clonotype has ten or more counts. The rearrangement links TRBV7-9 to TRBJ2-5; 10 bases align to TRBD2. The junction had 7 bases not matched to a gene; V was cut back by 3 bases and J by 0 bases. Germline V lookup: CDR1 SEHNR, CDR2 FQNEAQ (reference sequence). CDR3 length equals 17 residues. CDR3: CASSFWTSGPYQETQYF. CDR3 nucleotide sequence: TGTGCCAGCAGCTTTTGGACTAGCGGCCCTTACCAAGAGACCCAGTACTTC. The entire variable domain, with the rest obtained from reference TRBV7-9 and TRBJ2-5, is as follows: DTGVSQNPRHKITKRGQNVTFRCDPISEHNRLYWYRQTLGQGPEFLTYFQNEAQLEKSRLLSDRFSAERPKGSFSTLEIQRTEQGDSAMYLCASSFWTSGPYQETQYFGPGTRLLVL.

The V and J genes are TRBV4-3 and TRBJ1-2; D not certain. V gave up 4 bases and J gave up 2 bases, with 14 bases separating them. Germline loops: CDR1 LGHNA, CDR2 YSLEER. The CDR3 totals 15 residues. The CDR3: CASSLLGGENYGYTF. In DNA, the CDR3 is TGCGCCAGCAGCCTGTTGGGCGGGGAGAACTATGGCTACACCTTC.

This clonotype showed up just a few times. The chain has TRBV11-3 and TRBJ2-2; D unresolved. The CDR3 covers 16 residues. Trimming left V 5 bases short and J 0 bases short, with 13 bases between. Germline V gene lookup returns CDR1 SGHNT and CDR2 YENEEA. The CDR3 DNA is TGTGCCAGCAGCCCCTCCGCTGGCTCGAACACCGGGGAGCTGTTTTTT. Its protein product is CASSPSAGSNTGELFF.

This clonotype was counted at least ten times. The chain is built from TRBV29-1 and TRBJ2-3, with TRBD1 identical over 9 bases. The CDR3 covers 16 residues. Germline V gene sequence: CDR1 SQVTM, CDR2 ANQGSEA. Trimming at V came to 4 bases and at J to 3 bases, leaving 11 bases not matched to a gene. CDR3 residues: CSVGGLGQGGTDTQYF. The CDR3 DNA follows: TGCAGCGTTGGGGGGCTGGGACAGGGAGGAACAGATACGCAGTATTTT.

This clonotype has a handful of counts. V is TRBV10-3 and J is TRBJ2-3, with TRBD1 matching over 9 bases. CDR1 is ENHRY, CDR2 SYGVKD, per germline. Trimming removed 2 bases from V and 4 bases from J; junction bases left unmatched: 4. This CDR3 is built from 15 residues. This CDR3 is CAISEATGGADTQYF. The CDR3 DNA reads TGTGCCATCAGTGAGGCGACAGGGGGGGCAGATACGCAGTATTTT.

CDR3 region: CASSMDQNTGELFF. In DNA form, the CDR3 reads TGTGCCAGCAGTATGGACCAGAACACCGGGGAGCTGTTTTTT. The gene calls are TRBV12-3 or TRBV12-4 and TRBJ2-2; D ambiguous. The V end lost 5 bases, the J end lost 1 base, and 8 bases lay between the germline ends. This CDR3 region has 14 residues.

This clonotype showed up many times. The chain has TRBV3-1 and TRBJ2-5; D unresolved. The germline CDR1 and CDR2 sequences are LGHDT and YNNKEL (reference sequence). The CDR3 totals 14 residues. The germline V and J ends were trimmed by 4 bases and 2 bases, with 11 bases remaining between them. CDR3 in DNA: TGTGCCAGCAGCCTGTCGGTTGGTCAAGAGACCCAGTACTTC. The encoded protein is CASSLSVGQETQYF.

This clonotype occurred a few times. The chain links TRBV7-9 to TRBJ2-2; D not resolved. V was cut by 5 bases and J by 6 bases, with 22 bases left in between. CDR3 length: 17 residues. Germline V CDR1 and CDR2: SEHNR, FQNEAQ (reference sequence). CDR3 bases: TGTGCCAGCAGCGGACGCGAGCCAGCCCTTGGGCCCGGGGAGCTGTTTTTT. Amino acids: CASSGREPALGPGELFF.

This rearrangement joins TRBV20-1 to TRBJ2-7; the D is unclear. Trimming removed 3 bases from V and 2 bases from J, with 14 bases in between. CDR1 is DFQATT, CDR2 SNEGSKA, per germline (reference sequence). The CDR3 runs to 14 residues. The CDR3 region has the DNA TGCAGTGCTAGCAAGGCTGTAAGAGCCTACGAGCAGTACTTC. It specifies CSASKAVRAYEQYF.

Concerning this clonotype itself: A much larger clone differs from this one at a single base, so this may be a read error. This chain links TRBV12-3 or TRBV12-4 with TRBJ2-1, with 10 bases matching TRBD2. Trimming at V came to 8 bases and at J to 0 bases, leaving 16 bases not matched to a gene. The CDR3 runs 19 residues. CDR3 sequence (DNA): TGTGCCAGCTTTTTTTGGGCTAGCGGGGGAACGAGCTCCTACAATGAGCAGTTCTTC. This translates into CASFFWASGGTSSYNEQFF.

The gene calls are TRBV6-5 and TRBJ1-1, with D unclear. In germline, CDR1 is MNHEY, CDR2 SVGAGI. Trimming took 2 bases from V and 4 from J, leaving 20 bases between them. This CDR3 has 17 amino acids. The CDR3 here is CASSYRGRAPERTEAFF. The DNA for the CDR3 is TGTGCCAGCAGTTACCGAGGAAGGGCGCCCGAACGCACTGAAGCTTTCTTT.

The V call is TRBV11-2, the J call TRBJ1-5; D possibly corresponds to TRBD1 (6 bases). The CDR3 loop spans 18 amino acids. Trimming cost V 6 bases and J 1 base, with 22 bases left between them. CDR1 is SGHAT, CDR2 FQNNGV, per germline. The DNA of the CDR3 is TGTGCCAGCAGTCGGAGAACGTCGACAGGTCCGAGCAATCAGCCCCAGCATTTT. Amino acid sequence: CASSRRTSTGPSNQPQHF.